The T cell receptor (beta chain) described here comes from a study of control samples from healthy donors and cancer patients. Produced via immunoSEQ multiplex PCR; TCRdb's table is partial and in-frame only. This table has just under 150,000 clones, around 90% appearing once. This CDR3 region has 15 residues. Germline lookup yields CDR1 SGHRS and CDR2 YFSETQ. V was shortened by 0 bases and J by 3 bases, with 12 bases between the two germline ends. The receptor was derived from a man aged 25-40 years in good health. The chain combines TRBV5-1 with TRBJ1-2; D is ambiguous. Source material: blood. CDR3 DNA sequence: TGCGCCAGCAGCTTGGTCGCAGGAAGGGACTATGGCTACACCTTC. Translated: CASSLVAGRDYGYTF.